This T cell receptor (beta chain) was sequenced for a study of shared clonotypes between healthy human individuals. Study-level background: There were three CD4 naive, three CD4 memory, two CD8 naive and one CD8 memory plates per donor. Notes on the study in general: Relative to their counterparts shared across all four donors, non-shared clonotypes exhibited diminished generation probabilities.

CD45RO-negative, CCR7-positively selected cells formed the naive CD8 fraction, excluding terminally differentiated effector memory CD45RA+ cells. Remarks on this clone: Its antigen remains unknown.

The genomic DNA of each subset was split evenly across several immunoSEQ plates. Sequencing was performed with immunoSEQ multiplex PCR; in TCRdb, only in-frame clones are kept and a portion is missing. The table shows approximately 740,000 clones, with almost 95% occurring only once. The TCR sequence derives from a man aged 30 to 39 in good health. The sample consisted of naive CD8+ T cells sorted from blood.

CDR3 loop: CASSLFGVGTEAFF. In DNA form, the CDR3 reads TGTGCCAGCAGTTTATTCGGGGTTGGCACTGAAGCTTTCTTT. V is TRBV27 and J is TRBJ1-1; D gene uncertain. Germline CDR1 is MNHEY and CDR2 is SMNVEV (reference sequence). V was pared by 1 base and J by 4 bases, with 10 bases between. The CDR3 sequence is 14 residues long.